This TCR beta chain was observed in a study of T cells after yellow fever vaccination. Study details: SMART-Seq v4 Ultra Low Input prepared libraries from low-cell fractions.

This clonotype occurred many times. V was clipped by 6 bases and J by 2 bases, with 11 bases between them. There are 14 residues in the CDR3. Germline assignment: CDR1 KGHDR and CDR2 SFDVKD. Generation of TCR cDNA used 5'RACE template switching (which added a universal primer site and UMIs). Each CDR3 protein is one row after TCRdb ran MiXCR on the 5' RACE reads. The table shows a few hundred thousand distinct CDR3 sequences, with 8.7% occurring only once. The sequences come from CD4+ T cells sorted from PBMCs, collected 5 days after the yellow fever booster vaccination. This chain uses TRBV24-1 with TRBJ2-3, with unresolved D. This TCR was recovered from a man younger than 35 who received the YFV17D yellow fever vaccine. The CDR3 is CATSRNGVTDTQYF. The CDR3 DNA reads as TGTGCCACCAGTCGAAATGGGGTCACAGATACGCAGTATTTT.